This record looks at one T cell receptor (beta chain) sequence and its context. The source of the sample is a study of shared clonotypes between healthy human individuals. TCRdb's copy holds only in-frame clones and misses some; the assay was immunoSEQ multiplex PCR. The sample shows about 2.4 million clones, 90% to 95% of them seen only once. Healthy adults negative for HIV, lacking recent acute infections or vaccinations, served as donors. Trimming pared 0 bases from V and 8 bases from J, leaving 13 bases between. Germline V CDR1 and CDR2: MNHEY, SVGAGI. The CDR3 totals 14 residues. The TCR originated in a young man in good health. The specimen sequenced was naive CD4+ T cells sorted from blood. As to subset: CD45RA+ positively selected. This chain joins TRBV6-5 and TRBJ2-5; D gene uncertain. CDR3 loop: CASSYSVGVETQYF. The CDR3 nucleotides read TGTGCCAGCAGTTACTCAGTCGGAGTGGAAACCCAGTACTTC.